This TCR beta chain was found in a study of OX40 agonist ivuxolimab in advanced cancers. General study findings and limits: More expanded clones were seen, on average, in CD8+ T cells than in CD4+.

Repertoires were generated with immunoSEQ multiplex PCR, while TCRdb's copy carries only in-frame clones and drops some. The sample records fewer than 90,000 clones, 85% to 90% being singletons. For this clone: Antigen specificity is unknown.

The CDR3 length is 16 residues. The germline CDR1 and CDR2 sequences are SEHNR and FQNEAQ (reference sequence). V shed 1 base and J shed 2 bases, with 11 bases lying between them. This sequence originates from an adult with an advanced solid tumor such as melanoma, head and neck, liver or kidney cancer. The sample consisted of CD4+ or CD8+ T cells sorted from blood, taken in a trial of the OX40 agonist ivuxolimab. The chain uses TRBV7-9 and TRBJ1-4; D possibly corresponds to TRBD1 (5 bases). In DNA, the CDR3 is TGTGCCAGCAGCTTAGTCTCAGGGAGCACTAATGAAAAACTGTTTTTT. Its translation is CASSLVSGSTNEKLFF.